The next 15 T cell receptor beta chains were all read from a single sample in a study of identical twins. Each CDR3 protein gets one entry after TCRdb re-called the 5' RACE reads with MiXCR. The profile shows fewer than 500,000 distinct CDR3 sequences, 14% of them singletons. The same data also contributed to another study, on yellow fever vaccine responses in identical twins.

The sample comprised CD4+ T cells sorted from blood. The origin of the receptors is a woman under 30 in good health.

The rearrangement joins TRBV20-1 to TRBJ1-2; D perhaps matches TRBD1 (6 bases). The V end was cut by 2 bases, the J end by 5 bases, with 9 bases between. CDR3 length: 12 residues. Germline V gene sequence: CDR1 DFQATT, CDR2 SNEGSKA (reference sequence). The CDR3 reads CSARRTEYGYTF. Written as DNA, the CDR3 is TGCAGTGCTAGACGGACAGAATATGGCTACACCTTC.

This clonotype was counted only a few times. This rearrangement joins TRBV6-6 to TRBJ2-7, with 8 bases matching TRBD1. CDR1 and CDR2 (germline): MNHNY, SVGAGI (reference sequence). V was pared by 7 bases and J by 4 bases, with 6 bases of the junction left unmatched. This CDR3 is 13 amino acids long. The CDR3 DNA reads as TGTGCCAGCACCAGGGGGACAGGATACGAGCAGTACTTC. It codes for CASTRGTGYEQYF.

V usage is TRBV11-2 and J usage is TRBJ2-7; unclear D gene. Germline CDR1 reads SGHAT; CDR2 reads FQNNGV. Trimming took off 1 base at V and 7 bases at J, with 26 bases between the two ends. The CDR3 length is 18 residues. CDR3 DNA: TGTGCCAGCAGCTTAGGGATTGGGGTCAGAGCCCTAACAAGGGAGCAGTACTTC. Its translation is CASSLGIGVRALTREQYF.

This clonotype was observed a single time. A much larger clone is a single base away; this may be a read error. The chain carries TRBV12-3 or TRBV12-4 and TRBJ2-2; D not certain. V lost 7 bases and J 2 bases, leaving 2 bases between the germline ends. The CDR3 runs 11 residues. CDR3 nucleotide sequence: TGTGCCAGCATTAACACCGGGGAGCTGTTTTTT. It specifies CASINTGELFF.

On this clonotype itself: This may stem from a read error, because a much larger clone lies one nucleotide away. This rearrangement joins TRBV12-3 or TRBV12-4 to TRBJ2-2; D gene uncertain. This CDR3 comprises 17 residues. The CDR3 here is CTSSFYTLGMNTGELFF. The CDR3 DNA reads as TGTACCAGCAGTTTTTATACGCTAGGGATGAACACCGGGGAGCTGTTTTTT.

This clonotype was observed many times. The V and J genes are TRBV28 and TRBJ2-7; the match to TRBD1 covers 9 bases. The V gene's germline CDR1 is MDHEN and CDR2 SYDVKM. J was trimmed by 11 bases and V by 2 bases; bases with no gene match: 7. The CDR3 has 13 residues. CDR3 nucleotide sequence: TGTGCCAGCAGTTTACGGGACAGGGAGTGGAAGTACTTC. Protein sequence: CASSLRDREWKYF.

This clonotype showed up just a few times. The chain joins TRBV19 to TRBJ2-1; a weak D match, TRBD1 (5 bases). CDR3 length: 15 amino acids. CDR1 and CDR2 (germline): LNHDA, SQIVND (reference sequence). Trimming removed 3 bases from V and 5 bases from J, with 14 bases in between. In DNA, the CDR3 is TGTGCCAGTAGTATTTCAGGGCTCCTCGACAATGAGCAGTTCTTC. It specifies CASSISGLLDNEQFF.

This clonotype occurred many times. The rearrangement links TRBV29-1 to TRBJ2-1; TRBD2 is a possible D gene (6 bases). V was cut by 4 bases and J by 8 bases, with 12 bases left in between. Germline values: CDR1 SQVTM, CDR2 ANQGSEA. There are 12 residues in the CDR3. This CDR3 reads CSVGDFLYEQFF. The CDR3 bases are TGCAGCGTTGGGGACTTCTTGTATGAGCAGTTCTTC.

The rearrangement links TRBV7-3 to TRBJ2-1; no definite D call. The V end lost 2 bases, the J end lost 7 bases, and 9 bases lay between the germline ends. This CDR3 is built from 13 residues. The V gene's germline CDR1 is SGHTA and CDR2 FQGTGA. The CDR3, as DNA: TGTGCCAGCAGCTTATTGGGCCGGAATGAGCAGTTCTTC. Amino acids: CASSLLGRNEQFF.

This clonotype was observed a few times. The gene calls are TRBV15 and TRBJ2-5, with 7 bases identical to TRBD1. Per the germline V gene, CDR1 is LNHNV and CDR2 is YYDKDF (reference sequence). The CDR3 is 15 amino acids. J was trimmed by 5 bases and V by 1 base; bases with no gene match: 7. This chain's CDR3 is CATSRGVGGQETQYF. The CDR3 DNA sequence: TGTGCCACCAGCAGAGGGGTAGGGGGACAGGAGACCCAGTACTTC.

This clonotype turned up a few times. The chain links TRBV20-1 to TRBJ2-1; D possibly corresponds to TRBD2 (6 bases). V dropped 5 bases and J dropped 6 bases, with 11 bases sitting between them. CDR3 length equals 12 residues. Germline V gives CDR1 DFQATT, CDR2 SNEGSKA (reference sequence). The CDR3 loop reads CSALLASNEQFF. For the CDR3, the DNA is TGCAGTGCTTTACTAGCTTCCAATGAGCAGTTCTTC.

This chain joins TRBV27 and TRBJ2-7; D unclear. The CDR3 totals 14 residues. The V gene's germline CDR1 is MNHEY and CDR2 SMNVEV (reference sequence). V was pared by 5 bases and J by 1 base, with 12 bases between. The CDR3 protein is CASSKLGESYEQYF. CDR3 in DNA: TGTGCCAGCAGTAAGCTAGGAGAGTCCTACGAGCAGTACTTC.

The chain employs TRBV5-6 and TRBJ2-5; D possibly corresponds to TRBD1 (5 bases). Trimming took 0 bases from V and 0 from J, leaving 9 bases between them. CDR1 is SGHDT, CDR2 YYEEEE, per germline. This CDR3 is built from 15 residues. The CDR3 region is CASSLGQLHQETQYF. The CDR3 bases are TGTGCCAGCAGCTTGGGACAGCTACACCAAGAGACCCAGTACTTC. Together with reference TRBV5-6 and TRBJ2-5, the CDR3 gives the full variable domain: DAGVTQSPTHLIKTRGQQVTLRCSPKSGHDTVSWYQQALGQGPQFIFQYYEEEERQRGNFPDRFSGHQFPNYSSELNVNALLLGDSALYLCASSLGQLHQETQYFGPGTRLLVL.

This clonotype was found many times. The chain joins TRBV7-9 to TRBJ2-7; D may be TRBD1 (6 bases). Trimming removed 5 bases at V and 3 bases at J, with 11 bases between. CDR3 size: 13 residues. Germline V CDR1 and CDR2: SEHNR, FQNEAQ (reference sequence). The CDR3 DNA reads TGTGCCAGCAGCACCAGAGGGGGCTACGAGCAGTACTTC. Amino acid sequence: CASSTRGGYEQYF.

This clonotype was observed many times. V gene TRBV4-3 combines with J gene TRBJ2-2; D may be TRBD2 (5 bases). V was trimmed by 0 bases and J by 5 bases, leaving 13 bases between them. The length of the CDR3 is 16 residues. CDR1 is LGHNA, CDR2 YSLEER, per germline. CDR3 DNA: TGCGCCAGCAGCCAAGATCTAGGAAGCGGAACCGGGGAGCTGTTTTTT. Its translation: CASSQDLGSGTGELFF.